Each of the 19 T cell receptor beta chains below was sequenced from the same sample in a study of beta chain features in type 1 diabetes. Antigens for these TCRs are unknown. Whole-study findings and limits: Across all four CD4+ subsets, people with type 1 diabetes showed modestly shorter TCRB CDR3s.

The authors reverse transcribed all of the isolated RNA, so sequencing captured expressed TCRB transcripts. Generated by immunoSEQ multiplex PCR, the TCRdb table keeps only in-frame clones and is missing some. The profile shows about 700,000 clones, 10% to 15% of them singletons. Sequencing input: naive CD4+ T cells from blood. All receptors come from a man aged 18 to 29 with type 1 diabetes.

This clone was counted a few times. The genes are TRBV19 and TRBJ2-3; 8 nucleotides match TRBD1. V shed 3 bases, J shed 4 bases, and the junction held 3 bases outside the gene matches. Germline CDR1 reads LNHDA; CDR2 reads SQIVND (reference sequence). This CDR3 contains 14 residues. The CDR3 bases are TGTGCCAGTAGTATTCAGGGGGCCGCAGATACGCAGTATTTT. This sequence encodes CASSIQGAADTQYF.

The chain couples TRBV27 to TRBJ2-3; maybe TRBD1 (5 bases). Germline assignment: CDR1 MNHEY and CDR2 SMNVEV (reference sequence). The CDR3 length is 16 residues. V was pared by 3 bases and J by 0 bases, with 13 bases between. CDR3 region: CASSFRLQDSTDTQYF. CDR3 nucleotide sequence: TGTGCCAGCAGTTTCCGTCTACAGGACAGCACAGATACGCAGTATTTT.

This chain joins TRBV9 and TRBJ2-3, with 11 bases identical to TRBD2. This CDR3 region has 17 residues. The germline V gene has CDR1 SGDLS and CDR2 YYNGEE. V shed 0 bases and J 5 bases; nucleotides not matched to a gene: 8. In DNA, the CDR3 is TGTGCCAGCAGCGTAGTAGCGGGGGGGCCTGTTGGAGATACGCAGTATTTT. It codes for CASSVVAGGPVGDTQYF.

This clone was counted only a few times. CDR3 bases: TGTGCCTGGACCAAAAGGAGACCTGGGGCCAACGTCCTGACTTTC. This gives the protein CAWTKRRPGANVLTF. This rearrangement joins TRBV30 to TRBJ2-6, with unresolved D. The ends were cut back, 4 bases at V and 2 bases at J, with 12 bases in the middle. The CDR3 runs 15 residues. Germline V lookup: CDR1 GTSNPN, CDR2 SVGIG (reference sequence).

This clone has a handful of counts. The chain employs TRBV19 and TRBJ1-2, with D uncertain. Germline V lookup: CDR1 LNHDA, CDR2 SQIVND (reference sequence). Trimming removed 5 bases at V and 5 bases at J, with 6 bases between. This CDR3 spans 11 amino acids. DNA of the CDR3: TGTGCCAGTAGTTCGGAGTATGGCTACACCTTC. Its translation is CASSSEYGYTF.

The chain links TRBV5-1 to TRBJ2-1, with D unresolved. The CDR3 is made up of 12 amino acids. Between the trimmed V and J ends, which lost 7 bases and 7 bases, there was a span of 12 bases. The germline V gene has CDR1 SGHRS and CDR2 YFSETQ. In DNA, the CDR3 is TGCGCCAGCGCCGAGGAAGAAAATGAGCAGTTCTTC. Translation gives CASAEEENEQFF.

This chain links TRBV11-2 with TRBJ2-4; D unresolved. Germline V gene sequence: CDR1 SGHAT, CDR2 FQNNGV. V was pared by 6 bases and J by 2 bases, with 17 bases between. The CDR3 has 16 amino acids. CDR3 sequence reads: CASRLRAGGPKNIQYF. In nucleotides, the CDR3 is TGTGCCAGCAGGCTAAGGGCAGGTGGGCCCAAAAACATTCAGTACTTC.

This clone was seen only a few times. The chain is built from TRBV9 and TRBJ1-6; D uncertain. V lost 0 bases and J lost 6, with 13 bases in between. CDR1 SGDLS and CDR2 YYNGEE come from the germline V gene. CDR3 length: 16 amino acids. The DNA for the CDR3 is TGTGCCAGCAGCGTAGGCCCCCCCGGCCTTAATTCACCCCTCCACTTT. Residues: CASSVGPPGLNSPLHF.

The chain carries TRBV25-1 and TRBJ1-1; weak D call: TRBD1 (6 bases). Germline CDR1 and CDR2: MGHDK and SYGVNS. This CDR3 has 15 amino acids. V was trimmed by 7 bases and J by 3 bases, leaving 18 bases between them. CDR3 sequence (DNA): TGTGCCAGCACCCAAGGTAAGGGGGTCGACACTGAAGCTTTCTTT. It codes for CASTQGKGVDTEAFF.

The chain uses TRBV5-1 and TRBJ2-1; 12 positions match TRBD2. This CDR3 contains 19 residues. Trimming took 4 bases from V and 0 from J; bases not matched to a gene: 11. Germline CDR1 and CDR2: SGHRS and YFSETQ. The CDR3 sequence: CASSLRLAGVSSSYNEQFF. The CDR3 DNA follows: TGCGCCAGCAGCCTGAGACTAGCGGGGGTTTCTAGCTCCTACAATGAGCAGTTCTTC.

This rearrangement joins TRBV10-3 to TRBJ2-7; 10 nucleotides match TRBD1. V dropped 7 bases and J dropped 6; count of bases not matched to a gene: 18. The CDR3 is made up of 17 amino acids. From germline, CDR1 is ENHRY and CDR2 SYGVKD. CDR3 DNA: TGTGCCATCATGGCGGGACCGGGACAGGGGTTGTTGGGCGAGCAGTACTTC. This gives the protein CAIMAGPGQGLLGEQYF.

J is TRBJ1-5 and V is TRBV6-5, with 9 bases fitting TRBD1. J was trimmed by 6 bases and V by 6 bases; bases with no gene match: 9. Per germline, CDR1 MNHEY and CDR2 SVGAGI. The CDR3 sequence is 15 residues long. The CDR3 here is CASSLDRGYGQPQHF. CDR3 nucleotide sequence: TGTGCCAGCAGCCTCGACAGGGGGTATGGTCAGCCCCAGCATTTT.

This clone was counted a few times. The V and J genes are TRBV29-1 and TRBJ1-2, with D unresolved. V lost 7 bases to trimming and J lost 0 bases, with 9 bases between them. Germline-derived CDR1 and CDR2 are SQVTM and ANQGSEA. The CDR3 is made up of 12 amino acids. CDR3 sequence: CSATDSNYGYTF. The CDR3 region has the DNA TGCAGCGCAACAGATTCTAACTATGGCTACACCTTC.

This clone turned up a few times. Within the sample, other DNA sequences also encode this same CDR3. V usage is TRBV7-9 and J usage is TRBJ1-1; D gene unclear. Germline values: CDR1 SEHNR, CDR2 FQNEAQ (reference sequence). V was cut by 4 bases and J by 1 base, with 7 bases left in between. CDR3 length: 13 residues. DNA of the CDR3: TGTGCCAGCAGCTCGGACGGGAACACTGAAGCTTTCTTT. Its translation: CASSSDGNTEAFF. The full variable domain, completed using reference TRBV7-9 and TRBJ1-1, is DTGVSQNPRHKITKRGQNVTFRCDPISEHNRLYWYRQTLGQGPEFLTYFQNEAQLEKSRLLSDRFSAERPKGSFSTLEIQRTEQGDSAMYLCASSSDGNTEAFFGQGTRLTVV.

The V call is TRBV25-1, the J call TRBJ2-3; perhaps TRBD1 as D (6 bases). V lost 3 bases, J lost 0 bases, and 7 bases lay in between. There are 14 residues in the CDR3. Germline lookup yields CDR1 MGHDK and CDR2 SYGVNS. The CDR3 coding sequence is TGTGCCAGCAGTGATGGACAGAGCACAGATACGCAGTATTTT. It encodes CASSDGQSTDTQYF.

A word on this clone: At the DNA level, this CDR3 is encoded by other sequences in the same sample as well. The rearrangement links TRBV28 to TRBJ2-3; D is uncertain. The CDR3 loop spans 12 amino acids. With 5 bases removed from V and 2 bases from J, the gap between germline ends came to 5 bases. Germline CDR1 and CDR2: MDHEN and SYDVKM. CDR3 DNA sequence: TGTGCCAGCAGTCCGAACACAGATACGCAGTATTTT. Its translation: CASSPNTDTQYF.

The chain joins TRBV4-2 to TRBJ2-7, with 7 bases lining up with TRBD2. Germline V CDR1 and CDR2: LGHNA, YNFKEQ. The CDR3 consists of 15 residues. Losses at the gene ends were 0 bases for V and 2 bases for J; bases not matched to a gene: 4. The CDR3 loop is CASSQDQAGTYEQYF. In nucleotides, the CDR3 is TGTGCCAGCAGCCAAGATCAAGCGGGGACCTACGAGCAGTACTTC.

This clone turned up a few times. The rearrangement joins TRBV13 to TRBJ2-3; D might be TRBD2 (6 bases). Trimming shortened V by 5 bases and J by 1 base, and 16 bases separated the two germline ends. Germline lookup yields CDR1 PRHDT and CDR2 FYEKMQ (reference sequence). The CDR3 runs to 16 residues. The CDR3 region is CASSPRGIAGTDTQYF. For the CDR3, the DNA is TGTGCCAGCAGCCCCCGGGGGATAGCGGGCACAGATACGCAGTATTTT. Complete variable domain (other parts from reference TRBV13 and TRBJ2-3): AAGVIQSPRHLIKEKRETATLKCYPIPRHDTVYWYQQGPGQDPQFLISFYEKMQSDKGSIPDRFSAQQFSDYHSELNMSSLELGDSALYFCASSPRGIAGTDTQYFGPGTRLTVL.

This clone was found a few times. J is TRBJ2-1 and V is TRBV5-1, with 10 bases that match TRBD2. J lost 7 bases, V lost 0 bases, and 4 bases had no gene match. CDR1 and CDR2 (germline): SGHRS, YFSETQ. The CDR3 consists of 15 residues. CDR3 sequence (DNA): TGCGCCAGCAGCTTGGCACTAGCGGGGCTTAATGAGCAGTTCTTC. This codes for CASSLALAGLNEQFF.